This T cell receptor (beta chain) was retrieved from a study of control samples from healthy donors and cancer patients. Measured with immunoSEQ multiplex PCR; TCRdb has only the in-frame clones, and not every one. The sample lists 120,000 to 150,000 clones; roughly 89% were seen once. The CDR3 contains 15 residues. Germline CDR1 LGHDT, CDR2 YNNKEL (reference sequence). The V and J ends lost 5 bases and 0 bases respectively, with 10 bases between them. The material sequenced was blood. J is TRBJ2-2 and V is TRBV3-1 (or the pseudogene TRBV3-2), with D possibly matching TRBD1 (6 bases). The clonotype originates from a man aged 25 to 45 in good health. CDR3 sequence reads: CASSRDTTNTGELFF. For the CDR3, the DNA is TGTGCCAGCAGCAGGGACACCACGAACACCGGGGAGCTGTTTTTT.